This T cell receptor (beta chain) was documented in a study of technical replicates of blood from a handful of donors. Germline CDR1 and CDR2: SGHTA and FQGTGA. The J segment lost 3 bases and the V segment lost 6 bases, leaving 9 bases of the junction unmatched. The CDR3 runs 15 residues. Clones were sequenced by immunoSEQ multiplex PCR, and TCRdb holds only the in-frame ones, with some missing. The sample includes 60,000 to 80,000 clones, about 90% of them seen just once. The clonotype originates from a human donor in good health. The chain has TRBV7-3 and TRBJ2-5; 8 positions match TRBD1. Sequences were obtained from T cells isolated from PBMCs. This CDR3 reads CASSRTGIPKETQYF. In DNA form, the CDR3 reads TGTGCCAGCAGTCGGACAGGGATCCCAAAAGAGACCCAGTACTTC. Looking up the rest from reference TRBV7-3 and TRBJ2-5 gives the full variable domain: GAGVSQTPSNKVTEKGKYVELRCDPISGHTALYWYRQSLGQGPEFLIYFQGTGAADDSGLPNDRFFAVRPEGSVSTLKIQRTERGDSAVYLCASSRTGIPKETQYFGPGTRLLVL.